The TCR beta chain described here comes from a study of blood T cell repertoires in COVID-19. Produced via immunoSEQ multiplex PCR; TCRdb's table is partial and in-frame only. The sample holds fewer than 40,000 clones, around 74% seen once. Germline-derived CDR1 and CDR2 are SGHRS and YFSETQ. The CDR3 is 15 residues long. V lost 7 bases, J lost 1 base, and 9 bases stayed unmatched. The receptor comes from a man between 70 and 80 years old with acute or convalescent COVID-19. V gene TRBV5-1 combines with J gene TRBJ1-1, with 8 bases that match TRBD1. The specimen sequenced was peripheral blood. DNA for the CDR3: TGCGCCAGCGTCCAGGGGGCCGCACAGAACACTGAAGCTTTCTTT. It codes for CASVQGAAQNTEAFF. Looking up the rest from reference TRBV5-1 and TRBJ1-1 gives the full variable domain: KAGVTQTPRYLIKTRGQQVTLSCSPISGHRSVSWYQQTPGQGLQFLFEYFSETQRNKGNFPGRFSGRQFSNSRSEMNVSTLELGDSALYLCASVQGAAQNTEAFFGQGTRLTVV.